This T cell receptor (beta chain) was sequenced for a study of blood T cell repertoires in COVID-19. Using immunoSEQ multiplex PCR, the repertoire was profiled, and TCRdb retains in-frame clones only, with some absent. The repertoire has about 79,000 clones, around 89% of them found once; the top ten carry about 15%. The CDR3 totals 14 residues. Germline lookup yields CDR1 SEHNR and CDR2 FQNEAQ (reference sequence). V lost 6 bases, J lost 2 bases, and 7 bases stayed unmatched. Sequenced: peripheral blood. The J gene is TRBJ2-7, the V gene TRBV7-9; 7 bases agree with TRBD2. The receptor's source is a man in his 70s with active or convalescent COVID-19. In DNA, the CDR3 is TGTGCCAGCAGACCCGGGACTACTGCCTACGAGCAGTACTTC. This translates into CASRPGTTAYEQYF.